The 8 T cell receptor beta chains below come from one sample, sequenced in a study of cytomegalovirus exposure and HLA in healthy donors (TCRdb year 2017). Library preparation used the immunoSEQ multiplex PCR assay. The multiplex PCR relied on a mix of 60 forward primers for TCR Vbeta segments and 13 reverse primers for TCR Jbeta segments. As stored in TCRdb, this immuneACCESS dataset retains in-frame rearrangements with V and J assigned. A fraction of the clones does not appear; measured against another copy, unresolved V genes explain less than half of the discrepancy, and the remainder lacks a known reason. The sample has fewer than 250,000 clones on record, 70% to 75% of them singletons. Jointly, the top ten make up 3% to 3.5% of the sample. Sequenced: PBMCs. Receptor source: a woman in her twenties or thirties in good health and CMV-seropositive.

The chain combines TRBV5-4 with TRBJ2-7; D might be TRBD1 (6 bases). The germline V gene encodes CDR1 SGHNT and CDR2 YYREEE (reference sequence). V was clipped by 4 bases and J by 0 bases, with 14 bases between them. The length of the CDR3 is 15 residues. CDR3 bases: TGTGCCAGCAGCCCTGACAGGCCGAGCTCCTACGAGCAGTACTTC. Amino acid sequence: CASSPDRPSSYEQYF.

As concerns this clone: At one end the junction does not follow the germline gene, possibly because of a read error. This chain links TRBV14 with TRBJ1-2; weak D call: TRBD1 (5 bases). CDR3 length: 16 residues. The germline gives CDR1 SGHDN, CDR2 FVKESK. The CDR3 region has the DNA TGTGCCAGCAGTCAAGATAAAAGAGGCAGGGACTATGGCTACACCTTC. Its protein is CASSQDKRGRDYGYTF.

The gene calls are TRBV18 and TRBJ2-7, with TRBD1 matching over 7 bases. J was trimmed by 5 bases and V by 8 bases; bases with no gene match: 15. This CDR3 region has 15 residues. Looked up from germline, CDR1 is KGHSH and CDR2 is LQKENI. The CDR3 loop is CASPTRQGGGDEQYF. DNA for the CDR3: TGTGCCAGCCCGACCAGACAGGGTGGAGGCGACGAGCAGTACTTC.

This clone has only a few counts. V gene TRBV18 combines with J gene TRBJ2-5; 13 bases line up with TRBD2. Germline CDR1 KGHSH, CDR2 LQKENI. J gave up 4 bases and V 4 bases, and 6 bases lay outside the gene matches. This CDR3 is built from 16 residues. The CDR3 loop is CASSRTSGSKGETQYF. CDR3 bases: TGTGCCAGCTCACGGACTAGCGGGAGTAAAGGAGAGACCCAGTACTTC.

This CDR3 is CASSPDSLAASPLHF. DNA of the CDR3: TGTGCCAGCAGTCCGGACAGCTTGGCCGCCTCACCCCTCCACTTT. The chain couples TRBV28 to TRBJ1-6, with D possibly matching TRBD1 (6 bases). This CDR3 is built from 15 residues. The V gene lost 5 bases and the J gene lost 10 bases, with 18 bases spanning the gap. Per germline, CDR1 MDHEN and CDR2 SYDVKM.

The V call is TRBV9, the J call TRBJ2-3, with D tentatively TRBD2 (6 bases). Trimming stripped 3 bases from V and 6 bases from J, with 14 bases between. The CDR3 has 14 residues. The germline V gene has CDR1 SGDLS and CDR2 YYNGEE. CDR3 DNA sequence: TGTGCCAGCAGCGCAGCTCAGGCGGGGGATACGCAGTATTTT. Encoded protein: CASSAAQAGDTQYF.

The CDR3, as DNA: TGTGCCAGTAGTATTTGGAGCAGAGACAATGAGCAGTTCTTC. The encoded protein is CASSIWSRDNEQFF. The chain is built from TRBV19 and TRBJ2-1; D gene unclear. V was shortened by 3 bases and J by 5 bases, with 11 bases between the two germline ends. This CDR3 has 14 residues. The germline V gene encodes CDR1 LNHDA and CDR2 SQIVND (reference sequence).

In this sample, this clone turned up once. The chain links TRBV12-5 to TRBJ1-2; maybe TRBD1 (6 bases). The CDR3 consists of 13 residues. The germline V gene has CDR1 LGHNT and CDR2 FRNRAP. Between the trimmed V and J ends, which lost 1 base and 5 bases, there was a span of 8 bases. CDR3 DNA sequence: TGTGCTAGTGGTTTGGAAAGGGGGTATGGCTACACCTTC. This encodes CASGLERGYGYTF.